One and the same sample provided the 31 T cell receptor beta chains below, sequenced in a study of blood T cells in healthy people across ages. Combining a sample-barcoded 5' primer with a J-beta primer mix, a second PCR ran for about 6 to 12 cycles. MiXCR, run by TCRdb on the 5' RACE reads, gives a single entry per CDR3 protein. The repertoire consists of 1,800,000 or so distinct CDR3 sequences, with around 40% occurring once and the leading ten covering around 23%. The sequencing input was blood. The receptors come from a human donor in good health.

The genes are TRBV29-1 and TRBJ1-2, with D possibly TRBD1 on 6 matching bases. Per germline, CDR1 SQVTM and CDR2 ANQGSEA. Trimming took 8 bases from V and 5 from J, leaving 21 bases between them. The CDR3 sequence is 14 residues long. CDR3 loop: CSTEETGSRYGYTF. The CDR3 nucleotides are TGCAGCACCGAGGAGACAGGTTCGAGGTATGGCTACACCTTC.

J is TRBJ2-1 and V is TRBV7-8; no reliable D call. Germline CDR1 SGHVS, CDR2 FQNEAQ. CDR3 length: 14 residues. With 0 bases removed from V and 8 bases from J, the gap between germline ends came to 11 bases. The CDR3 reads CASSLARQGHEQFF. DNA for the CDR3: TGTGCCAGCAGCTTAGCGCGTCAAGGTCATGAGCAGTTCTTC.

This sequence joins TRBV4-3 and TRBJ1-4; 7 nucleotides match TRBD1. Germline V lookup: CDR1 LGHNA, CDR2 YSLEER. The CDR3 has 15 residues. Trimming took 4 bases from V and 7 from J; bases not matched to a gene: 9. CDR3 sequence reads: CASSPQQGRREKLFF. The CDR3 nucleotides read TGCGCCAGCAGCCCCCAACAGGGGCGGCGTGAAAAACTGTTTTTT.

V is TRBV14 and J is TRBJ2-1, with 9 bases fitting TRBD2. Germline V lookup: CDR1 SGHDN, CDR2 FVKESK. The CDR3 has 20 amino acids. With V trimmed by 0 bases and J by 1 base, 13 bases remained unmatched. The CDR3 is CASSQDVPSGAYGSYNEQFF. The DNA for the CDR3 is TGTGCCAGCAGCCAAGATGTACCTAGCGGGGCCTATGGGTCCTACAATGAGCAGTTCTTC.

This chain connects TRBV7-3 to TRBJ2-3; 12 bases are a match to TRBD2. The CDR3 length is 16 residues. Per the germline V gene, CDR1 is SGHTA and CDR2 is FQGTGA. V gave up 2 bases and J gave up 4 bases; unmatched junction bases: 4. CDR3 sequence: CASSLGTSGRADTQYF. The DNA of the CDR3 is TGTGCCAGCAGCTTAGGGACTAGCGGGCGGGCAGATACGCAGTATTTT. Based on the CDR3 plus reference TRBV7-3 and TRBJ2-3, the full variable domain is GAGVSQTPSNKVTEKGKYVELRCDPISGHTALYWYRQSLGQGPEFLIYFQGTGAADDSGLPNDRFFAVRPEGSVSTLKIQRTERGDSAVYLCASSLGTSGRADTQYFGPGTRLTVL.

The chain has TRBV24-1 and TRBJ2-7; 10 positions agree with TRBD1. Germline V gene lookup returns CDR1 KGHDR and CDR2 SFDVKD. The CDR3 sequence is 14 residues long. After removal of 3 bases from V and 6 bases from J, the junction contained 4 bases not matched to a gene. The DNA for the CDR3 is TGTGCCACCAGTGATCCCCGACAGGGGGCCGAGCAGTACTTC. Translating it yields CATSDPRQGAEQYF.

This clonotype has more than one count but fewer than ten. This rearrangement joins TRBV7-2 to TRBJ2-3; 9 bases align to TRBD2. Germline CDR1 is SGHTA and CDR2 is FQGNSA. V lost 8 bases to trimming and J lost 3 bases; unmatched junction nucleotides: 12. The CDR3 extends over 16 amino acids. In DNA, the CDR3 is TGTGCCAGCGGCCAGCGGCTAGCGGGGATGACAGATACGCAGTATTTT. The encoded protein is CASGQRLAGMTDTQYF.

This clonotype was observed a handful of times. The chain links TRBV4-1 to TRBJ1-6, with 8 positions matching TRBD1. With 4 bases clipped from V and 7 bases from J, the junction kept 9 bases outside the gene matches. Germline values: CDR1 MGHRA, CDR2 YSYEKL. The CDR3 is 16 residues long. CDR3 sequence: CASSRFGQGLNSPLHF. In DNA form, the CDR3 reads TGCGCCAGCAGCCGATTTGGACAGGGCTTGAATTCACCCCTCCACTTT.

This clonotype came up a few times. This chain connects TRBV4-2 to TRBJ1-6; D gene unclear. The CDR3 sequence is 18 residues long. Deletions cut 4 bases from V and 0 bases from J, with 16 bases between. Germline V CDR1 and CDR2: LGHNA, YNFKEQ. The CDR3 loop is CASSPMNGLSSYNSPLHF. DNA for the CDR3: TGTGCCAGCAGCCCTATGAACGGCCTGAGCTCCTATAATTCACCCCTCCACTTT.

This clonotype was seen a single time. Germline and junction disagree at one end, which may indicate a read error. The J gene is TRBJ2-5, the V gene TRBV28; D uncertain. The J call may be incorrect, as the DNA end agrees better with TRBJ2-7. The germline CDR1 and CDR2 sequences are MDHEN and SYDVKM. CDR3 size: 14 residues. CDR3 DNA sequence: TGTGCTAGCAGTTTAGATCCCCTTGGTAACGAGCAGTACTTC. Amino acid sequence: CASSLDPLGNEQYF.

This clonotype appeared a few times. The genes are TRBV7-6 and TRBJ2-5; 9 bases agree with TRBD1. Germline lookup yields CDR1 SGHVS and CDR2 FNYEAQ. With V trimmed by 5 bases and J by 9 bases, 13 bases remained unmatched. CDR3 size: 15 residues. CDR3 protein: CASSVTDRGGIAQYF. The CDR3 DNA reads TGTGCCAGCAGCGTCACGGACAGGGGAGGAATAGCCCAGTACTTC.

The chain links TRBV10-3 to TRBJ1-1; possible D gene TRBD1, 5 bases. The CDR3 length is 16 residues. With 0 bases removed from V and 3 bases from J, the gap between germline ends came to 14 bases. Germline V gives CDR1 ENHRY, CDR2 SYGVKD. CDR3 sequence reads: CAISESNGGLDTEAFF. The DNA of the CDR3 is TGTGCCATCAGTGAGTCGAATGGGGGGTTGGACACTGAAGCTTTCTTT.

The CDR3 loop reads CASSLPQQGHREKLFF. CDR3 in DNA: TGTGCCAGCAGCCTTCCCCAACAGGGGCATCGTGAAAAACTGTTTTTT. The chain combines TRBV14 with TRBJ1-4; 7 bases align to TRBD1. The CDR3 sequence is 16 residues long. After removal of 4 bases from V and 7 bases from J, the junction contained 12 bases not matched to a gene. Germline V gives CDR1 SGHDN, CDR2 FVKESK.

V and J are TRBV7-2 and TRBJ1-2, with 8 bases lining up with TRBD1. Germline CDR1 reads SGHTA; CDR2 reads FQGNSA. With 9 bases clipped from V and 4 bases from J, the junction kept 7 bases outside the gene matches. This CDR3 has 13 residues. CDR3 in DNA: TGTGCCAGTGACAGGGGATTCGGCTATGGCTACACCTTC. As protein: CASDRGFGYGYTF.

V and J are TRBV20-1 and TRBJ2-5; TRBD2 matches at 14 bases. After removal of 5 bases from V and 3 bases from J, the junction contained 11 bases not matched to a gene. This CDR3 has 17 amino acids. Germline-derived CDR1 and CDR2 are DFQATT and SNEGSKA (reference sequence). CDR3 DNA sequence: TGCAGTGCTGATAGACTAGCGGGAGGGCAGGGAAAAGAGACCCAGTACTTC. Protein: CSADRLAGGQGKETQYF.

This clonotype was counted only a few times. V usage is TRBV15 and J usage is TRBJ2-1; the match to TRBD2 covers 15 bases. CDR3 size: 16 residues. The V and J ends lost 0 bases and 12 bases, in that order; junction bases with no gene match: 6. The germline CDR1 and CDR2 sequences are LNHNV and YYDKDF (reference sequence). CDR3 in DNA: TGTGCCACCAGCAGAGATTTGGGACTAGCGGGAGGAGGGCAGTTCTTC. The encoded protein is CATSRDLGLAGGGQFF.

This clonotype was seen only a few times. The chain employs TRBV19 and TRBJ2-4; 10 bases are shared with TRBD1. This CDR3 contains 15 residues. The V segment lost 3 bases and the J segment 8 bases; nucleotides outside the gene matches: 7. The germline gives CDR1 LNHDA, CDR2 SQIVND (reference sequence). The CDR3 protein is CASSISRDRGYIQYF. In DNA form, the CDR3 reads TGTGCCAGTAGTATTTCCCGGGACAGGGGATACATTCAGTACTTC.

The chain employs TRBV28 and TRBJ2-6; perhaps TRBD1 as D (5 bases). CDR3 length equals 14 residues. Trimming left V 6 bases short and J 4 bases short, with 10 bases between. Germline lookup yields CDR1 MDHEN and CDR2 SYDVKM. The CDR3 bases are TGTGCCAGCAGACCTGCAGGGGGGGCCAACGTCCTGACTTTC. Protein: CASRPAGGANVLTF.

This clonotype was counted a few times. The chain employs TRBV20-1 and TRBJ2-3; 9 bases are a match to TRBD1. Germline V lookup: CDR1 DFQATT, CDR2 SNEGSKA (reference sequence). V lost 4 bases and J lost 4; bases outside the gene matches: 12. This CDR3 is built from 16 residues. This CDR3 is CSATRESTGGSDTQYF. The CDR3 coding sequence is TGCAGTGCTACTCGGGAGTCGACAGGGGGGTCAGATACGCAGTATTTT.

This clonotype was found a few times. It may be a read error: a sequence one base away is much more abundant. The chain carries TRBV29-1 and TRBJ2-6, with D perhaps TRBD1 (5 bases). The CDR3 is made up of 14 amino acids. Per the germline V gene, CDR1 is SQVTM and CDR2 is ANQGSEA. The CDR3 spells CSVVSSSGANVRTF. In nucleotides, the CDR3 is TGCAGCGTCGTAAGTAGCTCTGGGGCCAACGTCCGGACTTTC.

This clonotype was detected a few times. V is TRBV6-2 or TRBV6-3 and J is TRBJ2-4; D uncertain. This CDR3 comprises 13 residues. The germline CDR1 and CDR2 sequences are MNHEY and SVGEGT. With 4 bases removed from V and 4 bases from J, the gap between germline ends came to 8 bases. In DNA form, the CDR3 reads TGTGCCAGCAGTTCGTACAGAAAAAACATTCAGTACTTC. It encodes CASSSYRKNIQYF.

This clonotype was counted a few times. CDR3 sequence (DNA): TGCGCCAGCAGCCAAGATTTCGGGGTCCACACTGAAGCTTTCTTT. It encodes CASSQDFGVHTEAFF. The V gene is TRBV4-3, the J gene TRBJ1-1; D gene unclear. This CDR3 is 15 amino acids long. Trimming pared 0 bases from V and 3 bases from J, leaving 11 bases between. The germline CDR1 and CDR2 sequences are LGHNA and YSLEER.

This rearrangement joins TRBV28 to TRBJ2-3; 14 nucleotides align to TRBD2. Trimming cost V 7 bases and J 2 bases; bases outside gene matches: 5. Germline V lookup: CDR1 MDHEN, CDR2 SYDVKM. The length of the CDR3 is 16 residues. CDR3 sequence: CASTKTSGGATDTQYF. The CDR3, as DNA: TGTGCCAGCACCAAGACTAGCGGGGGGGCCACAGATACGCAGTATTTT. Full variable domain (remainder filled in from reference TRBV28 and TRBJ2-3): DVKVTQSSRYLVKRTGEKVFLECVQDMDHENMFWYRQDPGLGLRLIYFSYDVKMKEKGDIPEGYSVSREKKERFSLILESASTNQTSMYLCASTKTSGGATDTQYFGPGTRLTVL.

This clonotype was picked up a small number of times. The CDR3 DNA reads as TGTGCCAGCAGCCCACAACCGGGGCCGTACACCGGGGAGCTGTTTTTT. It is translated as CASSPQPGPYTGELFF. The chain has TRBV7-3 and TRBJ2-2; D is possibly TRBD1 or TRBD2 (5 bases each). Looked up from germline, CDR1 is SGHTA and CDR2 is FQGTGA. The length of the CDR3 is 16 residues. V lost 5 bases to trimming and J lost 3 bases, with 16 bases between them.

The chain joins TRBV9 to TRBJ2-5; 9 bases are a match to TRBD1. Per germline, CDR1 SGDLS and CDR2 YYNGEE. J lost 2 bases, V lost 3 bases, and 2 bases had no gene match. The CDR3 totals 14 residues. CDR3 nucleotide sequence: TGTGCCAGCAGCGGAGGGACAGGGCAAGAGACCCAGTACTTC. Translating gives CASSGGTGQETQYF.

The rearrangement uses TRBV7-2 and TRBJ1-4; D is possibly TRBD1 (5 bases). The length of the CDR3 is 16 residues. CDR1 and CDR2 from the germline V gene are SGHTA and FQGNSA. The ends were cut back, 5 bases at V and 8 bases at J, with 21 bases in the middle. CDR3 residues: CASSQGLEGIGEKLFF. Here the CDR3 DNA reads TGTGCCAGCAGCCAGGGCCTAGAGGGGATTGGAGAAAAACTGTTTTTT.

The CDR3 DNA follows: TGTGCCAGCAGCTTAATGGGACCCGGGACAGTGGTATCCTTCTATGGCTACACCTTC. Encoded protein: CASSLMGPGTVVSFYGYTF. The J gene is TRBJ1-2, the V gene TRBV7-2, with 7 bases that match TRBD1. CDR3 length: 19 residues. Trimming at V came to 2 bases and at J to 4 bases, leaving 19 bases not matched to a gene. Per the germline V gene, CDR1 is SGHTA and CDR2 is FQGNSA.

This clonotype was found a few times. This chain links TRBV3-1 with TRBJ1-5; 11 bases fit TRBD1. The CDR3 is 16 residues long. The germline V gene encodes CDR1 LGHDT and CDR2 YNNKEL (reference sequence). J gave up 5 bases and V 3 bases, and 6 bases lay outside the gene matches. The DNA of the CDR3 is TGTGCCAGCAGCCAGGGATGGGACAGGGGGGATCAGCCCCAGCATTTT. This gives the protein CASSQGWDRGDQPQHF.

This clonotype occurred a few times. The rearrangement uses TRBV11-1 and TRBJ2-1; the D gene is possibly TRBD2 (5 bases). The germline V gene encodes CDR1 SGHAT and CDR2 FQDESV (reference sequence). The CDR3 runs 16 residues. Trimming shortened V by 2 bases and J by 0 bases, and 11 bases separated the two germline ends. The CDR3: CASSLFGVSSYNEQFF. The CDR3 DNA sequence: TGTGCCAGCAGCTTATTCGGGGTTAGCTCCTACAATGAGCAGTTCTTC.

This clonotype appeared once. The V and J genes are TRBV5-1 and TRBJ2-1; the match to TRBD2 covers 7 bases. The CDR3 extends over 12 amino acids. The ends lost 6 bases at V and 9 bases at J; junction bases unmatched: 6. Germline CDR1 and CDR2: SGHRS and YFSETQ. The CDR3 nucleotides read TGCGCCAGCATAAGCGGGGAGGCTGAGCAGTTCTTC. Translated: CASISGEAEQFF.

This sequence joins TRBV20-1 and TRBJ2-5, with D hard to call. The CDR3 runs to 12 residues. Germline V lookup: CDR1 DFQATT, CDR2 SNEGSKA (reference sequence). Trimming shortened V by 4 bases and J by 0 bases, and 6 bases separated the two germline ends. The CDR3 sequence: CSATPNQETQYF. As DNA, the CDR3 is TGCAGTGCTACGCCTAACCAAGAGACCCAGTACTTC.